The 31 T cell receptor beta chains given below trace back to one sample, sequenced in a study of identical twins. TCRdb re-derived calls from the 5' RACE reads in MiXCR, one entry per CDR3 protein. The data contain approximately 1.8 million distinct CDR3 sequences, 25% to 35% of them singletons. Sequencing was performed on cord blood. These receptor sequences come from a newborn girl in good health.

The gene calls are TRBV7-8 and TRBJ2-3, with TRBD2 as a possible D gene (6 bases). CDR3 length: 16 residues. Trimming removed 1 base at V and 2 bases at J, with 13 bases between. Germline CDR1 and CDR2: SGHVS and FQNEAQ. The CDR3 nucleotides read TGTGCCAGCAGCTTAGGATACGGGACTTTCACAGATACGCAGTATTTT. Translation: CASSLGYGTFTDTQYF.

This chain uses TRBV20-1 with TRBJ2-4, with TRBD2 matching over 9 bases. J lost 0 bases, V lost 3 bases, and 6 bases had no gene match. CDR1 DFQATT and CDR2 SNEGSKA come from the germline V gene (reference sequence). This CDR3 has 16 amino acids. The CDR3 DNA follows: TGCAGTGCTAGCCGCGGGGGGGCGGTAGCCAAAAACATTCAGTACTTC. It codes for CSASRGGAVAKNIQYF.

This clonotype has just a few counts. The chain joins TRBV19 to TRBJ2-2, with D possibly TRBD1 on 6 matching bases. CDR3 size: 15 residues. With 4 bases removed from V and 4 bases from J, the gap between germline ends came to 13 bases. Germline V gene data show CDR1 as LNHDA and CDR2 as SQIVND (reference sequence). The CDR3 loop reads CASSRTVLSTGELFF. In nucleotides, the CDR3 is TGTGCCAGTAGTAGGACAGTGCTAAGCACCGGGGAGCTGTTTTTT.

This chain links TRBV3-1 with TRBJ2-3, with 9 positions matching TRBD2. The germline CDR1 and CDR2 sequences are LGHDT and YNNKEL (reference sequence). The CDR3 sequence is 17 residues long. V lost 4 bases, J lost 1 base, and 9 bases stayed unmatched. The DNA for the CDR3 is TGTGCCAGCAGCCCTGGTGGTAGCGGGGGCGGCACAGATACGCAGTATTTT. Amino acids: CASSPGGSGGGTDTQYF.

V gene TRBV11-2 combines with J gene TRBJ1-1; TRBD1 aligns across 7 bases. Unmatched junction bases numbered 9, after V lost 1 base and J lost 10 bases. CDR1 and CDR2 from the germline V gene are SGHAT and FQNNGV. This CDR3 region has 14 residues. CDR3 residues: CASSLGRDRVGAFF. As DNA, the CDR3 is TGTGCCAGCAGCTTAGGTCGCGACAGGGTAGGAGCTTTCTTT.

This clonotype showed up many times. The chain joins TRBV29-1 to TRBJ2-1, with a weak D call TRBD2 (6 bases). The CDR3 has 14 residues. Trimming left V 8 bases short and J 0 bases short, with 14 bases between. Looked up from germline, CDR1 is SQVTM and CDR2 is ANQGSEA. DNA for the CDR3: TGCAGCTTCCGGCGGGGCCTCTCCTACAATGAGCAGTTCTTC. Its translation: CSFRRGLSYNEQFF.

The genes are TRBV3-1 and TRBJ2-1, with D perhaps TRBD2 (6 bases). The CDR3 has 14 amino acids. V gave up 1 base and J gave up 7 bases, with 11 bases separating them. Per germline, CDR1 LGHDT and CDR2 YNNKEL (reference sequence). The CDR3 loop reads CASSQGDWLNEQFF. As DNA, the CDR3 is TGTGCCAGCAGCCAAGGGGACTGGCTTAATGAGCAGTTCTTC.

Of note for this clonotype: A much larger clone is a single base away; this may be a read error. The rearrangement joins TRBV29-1 to TRBJ2-4; possible D gene TRBD2, 5 bases. Matching the DNA end better, TRBJ2-5 makes the J call doubtful. CDR3 size: 13 residues. Per the germline V gene, CDR1 is SQVTM and CDR2 is ANQGSEA. In DNA form, the CDR3 reads TGCGGCGTTGTCTATCGGGGTCGGGAGACCCAGTACTTC. Protein sequence: CGVVYRGRETQYF.

This clonotype was detected a few times. The chain employs TRBV5-1 and TRBJ2-6; TRBD1 matches 7 bases. Germline V gene data show CDR1 as SGHRS and CDR2 as YFSETQ. The CDR3 contains 17 residues. V shed 6 bases, J shed 0 bases, and the junction held 9 bases outside the gene matches. The CDR3 region has the DNA TGCGCCAGCACCCCGGGACAGTTATTCTCTGGGGCCAACGTCCTGACTTTC. This gives the protein CASTPGQLFSGANVLTF.

The chain combines TRBV7-2 with TRBJ2-7; 12 nucleotides align to TRBD2. V lost 2 bases to trimming and J lost 4 bases; unmatched junction nucleotides: 6. The CDR3 loop spans 16 amino acids. Germline-derived CDR1 and CDR2 are SGHTA and FQGNSA. The CDR3 here is CASSLSPSGGEYEQYF. In nucleotides, the CDR3 is TGTGCCAGCAGCTTATCCCCTAGCGGGGGGGAGTACGAGCAGTACTTC.

There are a few counts of this clonotype. As DNA, the CDR3 is TGTGCCAGCAGTGCCTACTGGGGGACACCTAGCACAGATACGCAGTATTTT. Amino acids: CASSAYWGTPSTDTQYF. This chain uses TRBV6-1 with TRBJ2-3, with D possibly matching TRBD1 (6 bases). This CDR3 spans 17 amino acids. Trimming removed 4 bases from V and 0 bases from J, with 17 bases in between. Germline assignment: CDR1 MNHNS and CDR2 SASEGT.

The chain recombines TRBV7-9 with TRBJ2-1, with 7 positions matching TRBD2. Looked up from germline, CDR1 is SEHNR and CDR2 is FQNEAQ (reference sequence). The CDR3 sequence is 13 residues long. The V gene end was trimmed by 7 bases and the J gene end by 4 bases; junction bases not matched to a gene: 4. The CDR3 loop is CASKRDSYNEQFF. In DNA, the CDR3 is TGTGCCAGCAAGCGGGATAGTTACAATGAGCAGTTCTTC.

Comments on this clonotype: A much larger clone is a single base away; this may be a read error. This rearrangement joins TRBV29-1 to TRBJ2-1; 7 bases align to TRBD2. J was trimmed by 8 bases and V by 7 bases; bases with no gene match: 5. From germline, CDR1 is SQVTM and CDR2 ANQGSEA. The CDR3 sequence is 11 residues long. The CDR3 reads CSARGSHEQFF. DNA of the CDR3: TGCAGCGCTCGCGGGAGCCATGAGCAGTTCTTC.

The chain carries TRBV5-1 and TRBJ2-2; no clear D. The germline V gene has CDR1 SGHRS and CDR2 YFSETQ. V shed 1 base and J shed 5 bases, with 9 bases lying between them. The CDR3 is 14 amino acids. This chain's CDR3 is CASSLLDPTGELFF. CDR3 DNA sequence: TGCGCCAGCAGCTTGTTGGATCCGACCGGGGAGCTGTTTTTT.

The sample holds a few counts of this clonotype. The rearrangement links TRBV24-1 to TRBJ2-1; 15 nucleotides align to TRBD2. The V segment lost 5 bases and the J segment 0 bases; nucleotides outside the gene matches: 10. CDR3 length: 20 amino acids. The germline CDR1 and CDR2 sequences are KGHDR and SFDVKD. The CDR3 DNA reads as TGTGCCACCAGTGGAATAGGACTAGCGGGAGGGCCGGGCTCCTACAATGAGCAGTTCTTC. It translates to CATSGIGLAGGPGSYNEQFF.

This clonotype was detected only a few times. This chain uses TRBV25-1 with TRBJ1-4; 7 nucleotides line up with TRBD1. CDR3 size: 15 residues. V shed 3 bases, J shed 5 bases, and the junction held 6 bases outside the gene matches. Germline V gives CDR1 MGHDK, CDR2 SYGVNS. This chain's CDR3 is CASSDAGTVNEKLFF. The CDR3 coding sequence is TGTGCCAGCAGTGACGCCGGGACAGTAAATGAAAAACTGTTTTTT.

This clonotype was recorded a few times. V gene TRBV20-1 combines with J gene TRBJ2-4, with a weak D call TRBD2 (5 bases). Germline V gene sequence: CDR1 DFQATT, CDR2 SNEGSKA (reference sequence). The length of the CDR3 is 15 residues. Trimming pared 0 bases from V and 0 bases from J, leaving 9 bases between. DNA for the CDR3: TGCAGTGCTAGAGAGGACTGGGGAGCCAAAAACATTCAGTACTTC. It yields the protein CSAREDWGAKNIQYF.

The chain combines TRBV7-2 with TRBJ1-1, with D uncertain. The CDR3 spans 11 residues. Per the germline V gene, CDR1 is SGHTA and CDR2 is FQGNSA. The V gene lost 1 base and the J gene lost 8 bases, with 5 bases spanning the gap. The CDR3 loop reads CASSLVPEAFF. CDR3 sequence (DNA): TGTGCCAGCAGCTTAGTTCCCGAAGCTTTCTTT.

The gene calls are TRBV5-1 and TRBJ1-2; tentative D call: TRBD1 (6 bases). Trimming took 0 bases from V and 6 from J, leaving 12 bases between them. The CDR3 contains 14 residues. Germline values: CDR1 SGHRS, CDR2 YFSETQ. The CDR3 here is CASSLAPGEDGYTF. CDR3 DNA sequence: TGCGCCAGCAGCTTGGCTCCAGGGGAGGATGGCTACACCTTC.

The chain joins TRBV3-1 to TRBJ1-1; tentatively, D is TRBD1 (6 bases). This CDR3 spans 15 amino acids. Trimming left V 0 bases short and J 4 bases short, with 12 bases between. The germline V gene has CDR1 LGHDT and CDR2 YNNKEL (reference sequence). The CDR3 nucleotides read TGTGCCAGCAGCCAAGAAGGGGGGCTGGGCACTGAAGCTTTCTTT. This encodes CASSQEGGLGTEAFF.

Remarks on this clonotype: One base away lies a much larger clone, so this may be a sequencing read error. This chain uses TRBV11-2 with TRBJ2-1; 8 nucleotides align to TRBD2. V lost 4 bases and J lost 13; bases outside the gene matches: 18. This CDR3 contains 16 residues. In germline, CDR1 is SGHAT, CDR2 FQNNGV. CDR3 protein: CASSWTRTSFQETQFF. The DNA of the CDR3 is TGTGCCAGCAGCTGGACACGGACTAGCTTCCAAGAGACCCAGTTCTTC.

The rearrangement links TRBV5-1 to TRBJ1-2; the D gene is possibly TRBD1 (6 bases). The CDR3 extends over 15 amino acids. Germline V gene lookup returns CDR1 SGHRS and CDR2 YFSETQ. V dropped 5 bases and J dropped 4 bases, with 18 bases sitting between them. The CDR3 bases are TGCGCCAGCAGTTTCGGGTCGGGGGCGACCTATGGCTACACCTTC. Encoded protein: CASSFGSGATYGYTF.

The chain couples TRBV28 to TRBJ1-2; D perhaps matches TRBD1 (5 bases). This CDR3 is 17 amino acids long. Looked up from germline, CDR1 is MDHEN and CDR2 is SYDVKM. The V and J ends lost 4 bases and 0 bases respectively, with 18 bases between them. CDR3: CASSSHSEGASNYGYTF. The CDR3 DNA sequence: TGTGCCAGCAGTTCTCACTCCGAAGGGGCCTCTAACTATGGCTACACCTTC.

The chain recombines TRBV2 with TRBJ2-6; tentatively, D is TRBD1 (5 bases). V lost 8 bases, J lost 0 bases, and 14 bases lay in between. The CDR3 runs 16 residues. Germline CDR1 is SNHLY and CDR2 is FYNNEI. For the CDR3, the DNA is TGTGCCAGCTCGACAGTTAGTCACTCTGGGGCCAACGTCCTGACTTTC. Amino acids: CASSTVSHSGANVLTF.

The V call is TRBV10-3, the J call TRBJ2-3; 12 nucleotides match TRBD1. V was clipped by 2 bases and J by 4 bases; unmatched bases: 1. The CDR3 length is 15 residues. Germline loops: CDR1 ENHRY, CDR2 SYGVKD. DNA for the CDR3: TGTGCCATCAGTGAGGGGACAGGGGGCGCAGATACGCAGTATTTT. This translates into CAISEGTGGADTQYF.

This clonotype has a single count. V is TRBV18 and J is TRBJ2-7; TRBD1 matches 7 bases. The CDR3 has 15 residues. The germline V gene has CDR1 KGHSH and CDR2 LQKENI. V shed 4 bases and J 2 bases; nucleotides not matched to a gene: 8. In DNA, the CDR3 is TGTGCCAGCTCACAAACAGGGGTGCACCCCTACGAGCAGTACTTC. Translated, it gives CASSQTGVHPYEQYF. Supplemented by reference TRBV18 and TRBJ2-7, the full variable domain reads NAGVMQNPRHLVRRRGQEARLRCSPMKGHSHVYWYRQLPEEGLKFMVYLQKENIIDESGMPKERFSAEFPKEGPSILRIQQVVRGDSAAYFCASSQTGVHPYEQYFGPGTRLTVT.

The rearrangement joins TRBV9 to TRBJ1-6, with 7 bases that match TRBD1. V shed 4 bases and J 10 bases; nucleotides not matched to a gene: 11. The CDR3 sequence is 15 residues long. Germline V gene data show CDR1 as SGDLS and CDR2 as YYNGEE. The CDR3: CASSPETGWGSPLHF. CDR3 nucleotides: TGTGCCAGCAGCCCAGAGACAGGGTGGGGGTCACCCCTCCACTTT.

The rearrangement links TRBV28 to TRBJ2-2, with D perhaps matching TRBD2 (6 bases). Looked up from germline, CDR1 is MDHEN and CDR2 is SYDVKM. The length of the CDR3 is 15 residues. V gave up 1 base and J gave up 4 bases, with 10 bases separating them. In DNA, the CDR3 is TGTGCCAGCAGTTTATCCGGGAGCGGCACCGGGGAGCTGTTTTTT. This sequence encodes CASSLSGSGTGELFF.

This clonotype was found many times. J is TRBJ2-7 and V is TRBV2; a weak D match, TRBD1 (5 bases). CDR3 size: 12 residues. Trimming shortened V by 2 bases and J by 4 bases, and 6 bases separated the two germline ends. Germline-derived CDR1 and CDR2 are SNHLY and FYNNEI. DNA of the CDR3: TGTGCCAGCAGTGAATCAGGGTACGAGCAGTACTTC. This gives the protein CASSESGYEQYF.

The chain joins TRBV7-2 to TRBJ2-4; 9 bases line up with TRBD1. The V and J ends lost 1 base and 4 bases, in that order; junction bases with no gene match: 5. This CDR3 comprises 16 residues. In germline, CDR1 is SGHTA, CDR2 FQGNSA. As DNA, the CDR3 is TGTGCCAGCAGCTTAGTTACCGGGACAGGGAAAAACATTCAGTACTTC. Its protein is CASSLVTGTGKNIQYF.

This chain links TRBV7-8 with TRBJ2-4, with D perhaps matching TRBD1 (5 bases). CDR1 SGHVS and CDR2 FQNEAQ come from the germline V gene. Trimming removed 5 bases from V and 0 bases from J, with 17 bases in between. CDR3 length equals 17 residues. CDR3 nucleotides: TGTGCCAGCAGCCGAATAAGGGCAGGGCTAGCCAAAAACATTCAGTACTTC. This translates into CASSRIRAGLAKNIQYF.